This T cell receptor beta chain is drawn from a study of cytomegalovirus exposure and HLA in healthy donors. The donors belonged to the approximately 120-subject validation cohort, separate from the approximately 670-subject first cohort. Assay used: immunoSEQ multiplex PCR; TCRdb lists only in-frame clones, some missing. Of over 150,000 clones listed, about 90% are singletons. CDR1 is LGHNT, CDR2 FRNRAP, per germline. The junction had 5 bases not matched to a gene; V was cut back by 5 bases and J by 3 bases. The CDR3 has 14 residues. This clonotype was sampled from a woman aged 18-29 years in good health and CMV-seropositive. The V call is TRBV12-5, the J call TRBJ2-3, with TRBD1 identical over 7 bases. Specimen: PBMCs. In DNA form, the CDR3 reads TGTGCTAGTGGTGGAAGGGACAGAACAGATACGCAGTATTTT. Translating gives CASGGRDRTDTQYF.